Below are 32 T cell receptor beta chains sequenced from a single sample in a study of vaccination and CD4 T cells after COVID-19. Their antigens are not known. Sequencing of DNA taken from cultured CD4+ T cells relied on the Oncomine TCR Beta short-read assay. MiXCR was run by TCRdb on the PCR reads, yielding one entry per CDR3 protein. Here the sample spans over 6,000 distinct CDR3 sequences, about two thirds being singletons. Treatment described: approximately nine-day PBMC culture with coronavirus spike peptide pools or control peptides (ViraFEST assay). Ahead of the COVID-19 pandemic (2011-2018), the CD4+ T cells of the unexposed donor were collected. The sample consisted of CD4+ T cells from blood, cultured in vitro. The receptors were sampled from a human donor in good health.

This chain uses TRBV6-1 with TRBJ2-5, with D possibly TRBD2 on 6 matching bases. Germline V gene sequence: CDR1 MNHNS, CDR2 SASEGT. The V end was cut by 8 bases, the J end by 1 base, with 17 bases between. The CDR3 contains 15 residues. CDR3 DNA: TGTGCCAGCGGTAAGCGGGCACTAAGCCAAGAGACCCAGTACTTC. Translated: CASGKRALSQETQYF.

V and J are TRBV6-5 and TRBJ2-3; 9 positions agree with TRBD1. V trimming: 4 bases; J trimming: 1 base; junction bases outside the gene matches: 6. The CDR3 spans 16 residues. Germline-derived CDR1 and CDR2 are MNHEY and SVGAGI. CDR3 loop: CASSSHWTGGTDTQYF. The DNA of the CDR3 is TGTGCCAGCAGTTCTCATTGGACAGGGGGCACAGATACGCAGTATTTT.

The chain employs TRBV7-9 and TRBJ2-7; 13 positions agree with TRBD2. V lost 3 bases to trimming and J lost 7 bases; unmatched junction nucleotides: 9. The CDR3 spans 16 residues. Per germline, CDR1 SEHNR and CDR2 FQNEAQ (reference sequence). The DNA of the CDR3 is TGTGCCAGCAGCTTGGCGACCGGACTAGCGGGAGAAGAGCAGTACTTC. This encodes CASSLATGLAGEEQYF.

This chain joins TRBV7-9 and TRBJ1-2; D is undetermined. Germline V CDR1 and CDR2: SEHNR, FQNEAQ (reference sequence). The CDR3 runs to 16 residues. The germline V and J ends were trimmed by 1 base and 4 bases, with 16 bases remaining between them. CDR3 bases: TGTGCCAGCAGCTTAGTAGGGTCTGCCTCCATCTATGGCTACACCTTC. Protein product: CASSLVGSASIYGYTF.

The chain carries TRBV12-3 or TRBV12-4 and TRBJ2-7, with 9 bases matching TRBD1. V was pared by 5 bases and J by 4 bases, with 9 bases of the junction left unmatched. The CDR3 has 15 residues. In nucleotides, the CDR3 is TGTGCCAGCAGTAAACCGGGACAGGGCCATTACGAGCAGTACTTC. Its protein is CASSKPGQGHYEQYF.

The V and J genes are TRBV7-2 and TRBJ1-2; TRBD1 aligns across 7 bases. CDR1 is SGHTA, CDR2 FQGNSA, per germline. CDR3 length equals 15 residues. J lost 8 bases, V lost 0 bases, and 9 bases had no gene match. Here the CDR3 reads CASSLAGDRVGGYTF. In DNA form, the CDR3 reads TGTGCCAGCAGCTTAGCTGGAGACAGGGTCGGCGGCTACACCTTC.

The chain has TRBV30 and TRBJ1-5; D uncertain. V lost 1 base, J lost 5 bases, and 9 bases lay in between. Germline-derived CDR1 and CDR2 are GTSNPN and SVGIG (reference sequence). The CDR3 is 13 residues long. CDR3 sequence reads: CAWSGRGDQPQHF. DNA of the CDR3: TGTGCCTGGAGTGGTCGAGGAGATCAGCCCCAGCATTTT.

The CDR3 nucleotides are TGTGCCTGGAGGGGCAGTATAGCCCTCCACTTT. Translation: CAWRGSIALHF. The rearrangement links TRBV30 to TRBJ1-6; D is ambiguous. From germline, CDR1 is GTSNPN and CDR2 SVGIG (reference sequence). The CDR3 contains 11 residues. The V end was cut by 3 bases, the J end by 14 bases, with 11 bases between. Full variable domain (rest looked up from reference TRBV30 and TRBJ1-6): SQTIHQWPATLVQPVGSPLSLECTVEGTSNPNLYWYRQAAGRGLQLLFYSVGIGQISSEVPQNLSASRPQDRQFILSSKKLLLSDSGFYLCAWRGSIALHFGNGTRLTVT.

The chain is built from TRBV12-3 or TRBV12-4 and TRBJ1-2; 7 nucleotides agree with TRBD1. V trimming: 6 bases; J trimming: 5 bases; junction bases outside the gene matches: 18. The CDR3 covers 17 residues. CDR3 region: CASRLQGLWDRSYGYTF. CDR3 nucleotides: TGTGCCAGCAGACTTCAAGGTCTCTGGGACAGAAGTTATGGCTACACCTTC.

The CDR3 loop reads CATSDPTGPYEQYF. CDR3 nucleotides: TGTGCCACCAGTGACCCGACAGGTCCCTACGAGCAGTACTTC. This chain joins TRBV24-1 and TRBJ2-7; TRBD1 might be the D (6 bases). The CDR3 extends over 14 amino acids. V lost 4 bases and J lost 2, with 11 bases in between. From germline, CDR1 is KGHDR and CDR2 SFDVKD.

The V and J genes are TRBV20-1 and TRBJ2-3; the D call may be TRBD1 or TRBD2 (5 bases each). The V gene lost 2 bases and the J gene lost 0 bases, with 15 bases spanning the gap. Germline loops: CDR1 DFQATT, CDR2 SNEGSKA (reference sequence). This CDR3 has 16 amino acids. CDR3 nucleotide sequence: TGCAGTGCTAGAAGGGGAGCTAGGGCTAGCACAGATACGCAGTATTTT. Protein sequence: CSARRGARASTDTQYF.

This clonotype came up once. The rearrangement joins TRBV10-2 to TRBJ2-2; 11 bases match TRBD1. CDR1 and CDR2 from the germline V gene are WSHSY and SAAADI. V gave up 2 bases and J gave up 3 bases; unmatched junction bases: 8. CDR3 length equals 18 residues. CDR3 DNA sequence: TGCGCCAGCAGTGAGCTACCTCCGGGACAGGGGGACACCGGGGAGCTGTTTTTT. Translated, it gives CASSELPPGQGDTGELFF.

This clonotype turned up a few times. The CDR3 sequence is CATSDPGTDTNYGYTF. CDR3 in DNA: TGTGCCACCAGTGATCCCGGGACGGATACTAACTATGGCTACACCTTC. The genes are TRBV24-1 and TRBJ1-2; weak D call: TRBD1 (5 bases). The CDR3 extends over 16 amino acids. Germline V gene lookup returns CDR1 KGHDR and CDR2 SFDVKD. V lost 3 bases and J lost 0, with 13 bases in between.

This CDR3 is CASSLGYGGNPQYF. The CDR3 DNA reads as TGTGCCAGCAGTTTAGGGTACGGGGGCAATCCGCAGTATTTT. The chain couples TRBV12-3 or TRBV12-4 to TRBJ2-3, with D perhaps matching TRBD1 or TRBD2 (6 bases each). V was clipped by 1 base and J by 10 bases, with 15 bases between them. CDR3 length: 14 residues.

The chain joins TRBV10-3 to TRBJ1-6; perhaps TRBD1 as D (6 bases). V was pared by 0 bases and J by 7 bases, with 10 bases between. The CDR3 spans 15 residues. The V gene's germline CDR1 is ENHRY and CDR2 SYGVKD. The CDR3 DNA follows: TGTGCCATCAGTGAGTCGGGGGGGGCGAATTCACCCCTCCACTTT. Amino acid sequence: CAISESGGANSPLHF.

The chain joins TRBV14 to TRBJ2-3; tentatively, D is TRBD2 (5 bases). Germline lookup yields CDR1 SGHDN and CDR2 FVKESK. The CDR3 covers 15 residues. Trimming pared 4 bases from V and 2 bases from J, leaving 13 bases between. The CDR3 coding sequence is TGTGCCAGCAGCCGAGTCCGGGATCCCACAGATACGCAGTATTTT. The encoded protein is CASSRVRDPTDTQYF.

V and J are TRBV10-3 and TRBJ2-7, with 9 bases matching TRBD1. Germline CDR1 reads ENHRY; CDR2 reads SYGVKD. The CDR3 extends over 12 amino acids. V was pared by 9 bases and J by 5 bases, with 5 bases of the junction left unmatched. CDR3 region: CAIQGAENEQYF. The CDR3 DNA sequence: TGTGCCATACAGGGGGCTGAGAACGAGCAGTACTTC.

The sample holds a few counts of this clonotype. The chain uses TRBV5-4 and TRBJ1-6; 7 bases line up with TRBD1. The CDR3 runs to 14 residues. From germline, CDR1 is SGHNT and CDR2 YYREEE (reference sequence). Unmatched junction bases numbered 4, after V lost 0 bases and J lost 10 bases. The CDR3 loop reads CASSLGQGESPLHF. For the CDR3, the DNA is TGTGCCAGCAGCTTGGGACAGGGAGAATCACCCCTCCACTTT. Full variable domain (rest looked up from reference TRBV5-4 and TRBJ1-6): ETGVTQSPTHLIKTRGQQVTLRCSSQSGHNTVSWYQQALGQGPQFIFQYYREEENGRGNFPPRFSGLQFPNYSSELNVNALELDDSALYLCASSLGQGESPLHFGNGTRLTVT.

The chain is built from TRBV7-2 and TRBJ1-1; no firm D call. This CDR3 comprises 14 residues. Trimming shortened V by 1 base and J by 3 bases, and 9 bases separated the two germline ends. Per germline, CDR1 SGHTA and CDR2 FQGNSA. The CDR3 nucleotides are TGTGCCAGCAGCTTAGGACCAGGCTACACTGAAGCTTTCTTT. It yields the protein CASSLGPGYTEAFF. The variable domain in full, completed from reference TRBV7-2 and TRBJ1-1, reads GAGVSQSPSNKVTEKGKDVELRCDPISGHTALYWYRQSLGQGLEFLIYFQGNSAPDKSGLPSDRFSAERTGGSVSTLTIQRTQQEDSAVYLCASSLGPGYTEAFFGQGTRLTVV.

This rearrangement joins TRBV7-2 to TRBJ2-4; 7 bases align to TRBD1. Germline V gene sequence: CDR1 SGHTA, CDR2 FQGNSA. The CDR3 has 15 residues. The junction had 9 bases not matched to a gene; V was cut back by 5 bases and J by 5 bases. CDR3 bases: TGTGCCAGCAGCCGACAGGGAAGCTCTCAAAACATTCAGTACTTC. Its translation is CASSRQGSSQNIQYF.

This clonotype counts as medium-sized (0.01 to 0.1%). V gene TRBV11-2 combines with J gene TRBJ2-7; D perhaps matches TRBD1 (6 bases). Trimming removed 5 bases from V and 5 bases from J, with 25 bases in between. This CDR3 comprises 17 residues. Germline V gene lookup returns CDR1 SGHAT and CDR2 FQNNGV. CDR3 coding DNA: TGTGCCAGCAGCCCCCGGACCTGGGGGCAACCTTACCACGAGCAGTACTTC. It specifies CASSPRTWGQPYHEQYF. Complete variable domain (other parts from reference TRBV11-2 and TRBJ2-7): EAGVAQSPRYKIIEKRQSVAFWCNPISGHATLYWYQQILGQGPKLLIQFQNNGVVDDSQLPKDRFSAERLKGVDSTLKIQPAKLEDSAVYLCASSPRTWGQPYHEQYFGPGTRLTVT.

In its sample, this clonotype was seen once. V is TRBV19 and J is TRBJ1-5; 7 nucleotides align to TRBD1. Unmatched junction bases numbered 4, after V lost 7 bases and J lost 1 base. The CDR3 runs to 14 residues. Germline CDR1 reads LNHDA; CDR2 reads SQIVND (reference sequence). The CDR3 DNA sequence: TGTGCCAGTACTATGACAGGGAGCAATCAGCCCCAGCATTTT. Its translation: CASTMTGSNQPQHF.

The rearrangement joins TRBV30 to TRBJ1-6, with D unclear. The CDR3 has 14 residues. Germline CDR1 reads GTSNPN; CDR2 reads SVGIG (reference sequence). With 0 bases removed from V and 10 bases from J, the gap between germline ends came to 13 bases. CDR3 DNA sequence: TGTGCCTGGAGTGTAGAGGGCCTAAGCTCACCCCTCCACTTT. Its translation is CAWSVEGLSSPLHF.

This clonotype was counted once. The chain uses TRBV20-1 and TRBJ2-3; 7 bases agree with TRBD2. V shed 3 bases, J shed 5 bases, and the junction held 5 bases outside the gene matches. The CDR3 sequence is 13 residues long. CDR1 is DFQATT, CDR2 SNEGSKA, per germline (reference sequence). The CDR3 is CSASSSGQDTQYF. CDR3 nucleotides: TGCAGTGCTAGCTCTAGCGGCCAAGATACGCAGTATTTT.

The chain links TRBV5-1 to TRBJ2-2; perhaps D is TRBD1 or TRBD2 (5 bases each). Trimming removed 3 bases at V and 5 bases at J, with 14 bases between. This CDR3 comprises 15 residues. The germline CDR1 and CDR2 sequences are SGHRS and YFSETQ. CDR3 DNA: TGCGCCAGCAGCTATGTGAGGGGCGCGACCGGGGAGCTGTTTTTT. Translated: CASSYVRGATGELFF. Variable domain in full (rest from reference TRBV5-1 and TRBJ2-2): KAGVTQTPRYLIKTRGQQVTLSCSPISGHRSVSWYQQTPGQGLQFLFEYFSETQRNKGNFPGRFSGRQFSNSRSEMNVSTLELGDSALYLCASSYVRGATGELFFGEGSRLTVL.

The CDR3 is CASSRTDIKQFF. CDR3 nucleotides: TGTGCCAGCAGCCGGACGGACATAAAGCAGTTCTTC. V and J are TRBV7-9 and TRBJ2-1, with D perhaps TRBD1 (5 bases). This CDR3 has 12 amino acids. Germline V gene lookup returns CDR1 SEHNR and CDR2 FQNEAQ (reference sequence). V dropped 5 bases and J dropped 11 bases, with 13 bases sitting between them.

The V and J genes are TRBV30 and TRBJ1-2; 8 bases line up with TRBD1. Trimming at V came to 2 bases and at J to 4 bases, leaving 3 bases not matched to a gene. Germline CDR1 and CDR2: GTSNPN and SVGIG (reference sequence). The CDR3 is 13 residues long. CDR3 coding DNA: TGTGCCTGGAGTCCGGGACAGGCCTATGGCTACACCTTC. Translating it yields CAWSPGQAYGYTF.

The rearrangement joins TRBV21-1 to TRBJ1-2; TRBD1 is taken as the D call from the table, unchecked against the DNA. TRBV21-1 has pseudogene status. The CDR3 totals 17 residues. This CDR3 reads CASSKALLGGIGSGYTF. The CDR3 nucleotides are TGTGCCAGCAGCAAAGCGTTGTTAGGGGGCATAGGGTCTGGCTACACCTTC.

V is TRBV7-2 and J is TRBJ1-1, with TRBD1 matching 7 bases. Per the germline V gene, CDR1 is SGHTA and CDR2 is FQGNSA. V lost 8 bases, J lost 0 bases, and 15 bases stayed unmatched. This CDR3 contains 17 residues. The CDR3 bases are TGTGCCAGCGGGACCTCTTTGACAGGGAGCATGAACACTGAAGCTTTCTTT. Its translation: CASGTSLTGSMNTEAFF.

This chain uses TRBV11-3 with TRBJ2-2, with D tentatively TRBD1 (7 bases). Germline V gene lookup returns CDR1 SGHNT and CDR2 YENEEA. Trimming took 5 bases from V and 4 from J, leaving 17 bases between them. The CDR3 sequence is 16 residues long. CDR3 protein: CASSTRGTRGTGELFF. As DNA, the CDR3 is TGTGCCAGCAGCACCAGGGGGACTCGAGGCACCGGGGAGCTGTTTTTT.

This clonotype was counted only a few times. The V call is TRBV20-1, the J call TRBJ1-2; 10 bases align to TRBD1. The V and J ends lost 5 bases and 8 bases, in that order; junction bases with no gene match: 8. In germline, CDR1 is DFQATT, CDR2 SNEGSKA (reference sequence). This CDR3 region has 13 residues. The chain's CDR3 is CSASDRGVSGYTF. For the CDR3, the DNA is TGCAGTGCTTCGGACAGGGGGGTGAGCGGCTACACCTTC.

The V and J genes are TRBV30 and TRBJ2-5; the D gene is possibly TRBD2 (5 bases). Trimming removed 0 bases at V and 2 bases at J, with 10 bases between. Germline V CDR1 and CDR2: GTSNPN, SVGIG (reference sequence). This CDR3 has 14 amino acids. CDR3 region: CAWSVLRTQETQYF. The CDR3 region has the DNA TGTGCCTGGAGTGTCCTGCGGACTCAAGAGACCCAGTACTTC. The entire variable domain, with the rest obtained from reference TRBV30 and TRBJ2-5, is as follows: SQTIHQWPATLVQPVGSPLSLECTVEGTSNPNLYWYRQAAGRGLQLLFYSVGIGQISSEVPQNLSASRPQDRQFILSSKKLLLSDSGFYLCAWSVLRTQETQYFGPGTRLLVL.